These 19 T cell receptor beta chains share one sample of origin, sequenced in a study of cytomegalovirus exposure and HLA in healthy donors. Profiled with immunoSEQ multiplex PCR; TCRdb holds only in-frame clones, not every one. Of approximately 260,000 clones listed, 65% to 90% are singletons. Specimen: PBMCs. These receptors all stem from a woman under 30 in good health and CMV-seronegative.

J is TRBJ1-2 and V is TRBV7-2; TRBD1 aligns across 7 bases. Germline trimming cut 5 bases from V and 8 bases from J; bases unmatched to any gene: 8. The CDR3 totals 13 residues. The germline CDR1 and CDR2 sequences are SGHTA and FQGNSA. The CDR3 bases are TGTGCCAGCAGCCTTGACAGGGTGTGGGGCTACACCTTC. This gives the protein CASSLDRVWGYTF.

The V call is TRBV5-1, the J call TRBJ2-1; possible D gene TRBD2, 6 bases. Trimming left V 7 bases short and J 6 bases short, with 17 bases between. Per germline, CDR1 SGHRS and CDR2 YFSETQ. The CDR3 spans 14 residues. The CDR3 DNA sequence: TGCGCCAGCGGGGCTAGCGATCCCGGCAATGAGCAGTTCTTC. As protein: CASGASDPGNEQFF.

CDR3 loop: CASSLVGVNQPQHF. Written as DNA, the CDR3 is TGTGCCAGCAGTTTGGTAGGGGTCAATCAGCCCCAGCATTTT. The chain is built from TRBV27 and TRBJ1-5, with D maybe TRBD1 (5 bases). This CDR3 has 14 amino acids. V was pared by 3 bases and J by 3 bases, with 9 bases between. Germline loops: CDR1 MNHEY, CDR2 SMNVEV (reference sequence).

This chain joins TRBV27 and TRBJ2-1; 9 bases are a match to TRBD2. CDR3 length: 14 amino acids. The germline V gene encodes CDR1 MNHEY and CDR2 SMNVEV (reference sequence). V lost 5 bases and J lost 4; bases outside the gene matches: 3. CDR3 sequence (DNA): TGTGCCAGCAGTGCGGGGGGGCCGTACAATGAGCAGTTCTTC. This codes for CASSAGGPYNEQFF.

V and J are TRBV29-1 and TRBJ2-7; the match to TRBD2 covers 7 bases. CDR1 is SQVTM and CDR2 is ANQGSEA in the germline V gene. The V and J ends lost 4 bases and 3 bases, in that order; junction bases with no gene match: 6. The CDR3 sequence is 13 residues long. This CDR3 is CSVGLAENYEQYF. The CDR3 DNA is TGCAGCGTTGGACTAGCTGAAAACTACGAGCAGTACTTC.

The chain combines TRBV6-1 with TRBJ2-2; no clear D gene. CDR3 length equals 13 residues. The germline gives CDR1 MNHNS, CDR2 SASEGT. Trimming removed 4 bases at V and 4 bases at J, with 7 bases between. The CDR3: CASSGLITGELFF. The CDR3 bases are TGTGCCAGCAGTGGACTGATCACCGGGGAGCTGTTTTTT.

This rearrangement joins TRBV6-1 to TRBJ2-7; 9 positions match TRBD2. Germline V gene sequence: CDR1 MNHNS, CDR2 SASEGT. V was pared by 7 bases and J by 2 bases, with 9 bases of the junction left unmatched. The length of the CDR3 is 15 residues. This CDR3 reads CASKRLAGDAYEQYF. In nucleotides, the CDR3 is TGTGCCAGCAAGCGCTTAGCGGGAGATGCCTACGAGCAGTACTTC.

The chain is built from TRBV6-6 and TRBJ2-2, with 7 positions matching TRBD2. V gave up 3 bases and J gave up 1 base; unmatched junction bases: 2. Germline CDR1 and CDR2: MNHNY and SVGAGI (reference sequence). This CDR3 is 15 amino acids long. The CDR3 DNA sequence: TGTGCCAGCAGTTATCCTAGCGGGAACACCGGGGAGCTGTTTTTT. As protein: CASSYPSGNTGELFF.

This clone was picked up one time. The chain is built from TRBV25-1 and TRBJ2-2; 14 bases are shared with TRBD2. Trimming at V came to 6 bases and at J to 6 bases, leaving 6 bases not matched to a gene. Per the germline V gene, CDR1 is MGHDK and CDR2 is SYGVNS. The CDR3 is 16 amino acids. CDR3: CASRFGLAGGPGELFF. DNA of the CDR3: TGTGCCAGCAGATTCGGACTAGCGGGAGGTCCCGGGGAGCTGTTTTTT.

The chain uses TRBV9 and TRBJ1-4, with D possibly being TRBD1 (6 bases). Germline V CDR1 and CDR2: SGDLS, YYNGEE. The CDR3 sequence is 14 residues long. V lost 4 bases and J 4 bases, leaving 11 bases between the germline ends. The CDR3 protein is CASSRGGDNEKLFF. The DNA of the CDR3 is TGTGCCAGCAGCCGAGGGGGAGATAATGAAAAACTGTTTTTT.

This rearrangement joins TRBV6-5 to TRBJ2-7, with 8 bases matching TRBD2. Trimming removed 10 bases from V and 2 bases from J; junction bases left unmatched: 4. The CDR3 covers 12 residues. Germline V gene data show CDR1 as MNHEY and CDR2 as SVGAGI. The CDR3 is CATFGGAYEQYF. The CDR3 DNA reads as TGTGCCACCTTCGGGGGGGCCTACGAGCAGTACTTC.

This sequence joins TRBV9 and TRBJ2-1, with D possibly matching TRBD2 (6 bases). Trimming removed 4 bases from V and 12 bases from J, with 14 bases in between. This CDR3 contains 12 residues. Germline CDR1 is SGDLS and CDR2 is YYNGEE. CDR3 in DNA: TGTGCCAGCAGCCCACGACTAGTGGGGCAGTTCTTC. It yields the protein CASSPRLVGQFF.

V and J are TRBV9 and TRBJ1-3, with 11 positions matching TRBD1. Germline V gene lookup returns CDR1 SGDLS and CDR2 YYNGEE. V shed 4 bases, J shed 6 bases, and the junction held 6 bases outside the gene matches. The CDR3 loop spans 15 amino acids. In nucleotides, the CDR3 is TGTGCCAGCAGCCCCCCGGGACAGGGGGTAAACACCATATATTTT. Translation: CASSPPGQGVNTIYF.

The J gene is TRBJ2-1, the V gene TRBV7-9, with TRBD2 identical over 16 bases. CDR1 and CDR2 (germline): SEHNR, FQNEAQ (reference sequence). V trimming: 3 bases; J trimming: 15 bases; junction bases outside the gene matches: 8. The CDR3 loop spans 15 amino acids. The CDR3 DNA reads TGTGCCAGCAGCTTCCCGGGACTAGCGGGAGGGCCTCCGTTCTTC. Translated, it gives CASSFPGLAGGPPFF.

This clone was counted once. The chain links TRBV6-5 to TRBJ2-7; TRBD2 is a possible D gene (5 bases). Germline lookup yields CDR1 MNHEY and CDR2 SVGAGI. The CDR3 extends over 13 amino acids. V was clipped by 6 bases and J by 2 bases, with 11 bases between them. In DNA, the CDR3 is TGTGCCAGCAGAACAGCAGCGGCCTACGAGCAGTACTTC. It specifies CASRTAAAYEQYF.

This clone showed up just once. V and J are TRBV15 and TRBJ2-1; 9 bases fit TRBD2. Germline loops: CDR1 LNHNV, CDR2 YYDKDF (reference sequence). Unmatched junction bases numbered 6, after V lost 4 bases and J lost 8 bases. CDR3 length: 14 residues. The CDR3 is CATSIGSGSYEQFF. The CDR3 bases are TGTGCCACCAGCATAGGTAGCGGGAGCTATGAGCAGTTCTTC.

V gene TRBV4-3 combines with J gene TRBJ2-7; D is undetermined. Per germline, CDR1 LGHNA and CDR2 YSLEER. The CDR3 totals 17 residues. Trimming cost V 0 bases and J 0 bases, with 15 bases left between them. The CDR3 DNA reads TGCGCCAGCAGCCAAGACGCGAGCAGGATTAACTCCTACGAGCAGTACTTC. It codes for CASSQDASRINSYEQYF.

V gene TRBV30 combines with J gene TRBJ2-7; 7 bases line up with TRBD2. CDR1 and CDR2 (germline): GTSNPN, SVGIG (reference sequence). V lost 4 bases, J lost 5 bases, and 14 bases stayed unmatched. There are 15 residues in the CDR3. The CDR3 spells CAWTGREWRENEQYF. For the CDR3, the DNA is TGTGCCTGGACAGGGAGGGAGTGGCGGGAGAACGAGCAGTACTTC.

The sample holds one count of this clone. The J gene is TRBJ2-7, the V gene TRBV28; no definite D call. Trimming stripped 10 bases from V and 2 bases from J, with 9 bases between. The CDR3 is 11 amino acids. Germline-derived CDR1 and CDR2 are MDHEN and SYDVKM. CDR3 sequence: CATYRTYEQYF. CDR3 DNA: TGTGCCACATACAGAACCTACGAGCAGTACTTC.